This entry features one TCR beta chain sequence. The V and J ends lost 1 base and 0 bases respectively, with 9 bases between them. Germline V CDR1 and CDR2: KGHSH, LQKENI. The CDR3 consists of 16 residues. TCRdb's table, derived via immunoSEQ multiplex PCR, lists solely in-frame clones and lacks some. This sample has under 250,000 clones; 88% occur once, and the top ten carry over 1.1%. The source of the sample is a study of blood T cell repertoires in COVID-19. As for the study in general: Acute and convalescent COVID-19 specimens originated in the United States, Italy and Spain. From T cells, B-cell-depleted T cells, or PBMCs came the material, which was cDNA or gDNA.

The chain links TRBV18 to TRBJ2-2; D gene unclear. This sequence originates from a man older than 75 with acute or convalescent COVID-19. The sequencing sample was made of peripheral blood. CDR3: CASSPQTVTNTGELFF. CDR3 DNA: TGTGCCAGCTCACCACAAACAGTTACGAACACCGGGGAGCTGTTTTTT. The full variable domain, rest sourced from reference TRBV18 and TRBJ2-2, is NAGVMQNPRHLVRRRGQEARLRCSPMKGHSHVYWYRQLPEEGLKFMVYLQKENIIDESGMPKERFSAEFPKEGPSILRIQQVVRGDSAAYFCASSPQTVTNTGELFFGEGSRLTVL.